This passage covers 19 T cell receptor beta chains from one sample sequenced in a study of PD-L1 blockade in urothelial cancer. Indicated time point: peripheral blood 6 weeks after treatment start. Only in-frame clones appear in the TCRdb table, and some are missing; sequencing was by immunoSEQ multiplex PCR. The table lists 80,000 to 95,000 clones, around four fifths of them singletons, with under 10% in the top ten. Sequenced here: PBMCs, sampled around atezolizumab (anti-PD-L1) treatment. All receptors come from a man between 65 and 85 years old with urothelial cancer.

About this clone itself: The sample contains more than one DNA sequence encoding this CDR3. The chain uses TRBV5-1 and TRBJ2-1, with a tentative D call TRBD2 (5 bases). The CDR3 runs 14 residues. Germline V gives CDR1 SGHRS, CDR2 YFSETQ. Trimming took 3 bases from V and 4 from J, leaving 11 bases between them. CDR3 amino acids: CASSSGTGYNEQFF. The CDR3, as DNA: TGCGCCAGCAGCTCCGGCACGGGGTACAATGAGCAGTTCTTC.

There are a few counts of this clone. The chain has TRBV28 and TRBJ2-7, with no clear D. The CDR3 consists of 11 residues. V lost 3 bases and J lost 4, with 4 bases in between. CDR1 is MDHEN, CDR2 SYDVKM, per germline. The CDR3 DNA reads TGTGCCAGCAGTTTTCTTTACGAGCAGTACTTC. It yields the protein CASSFLYEQYF.

The chain recombines TRBV14 with TRBJ2-3; TRBD2 matches at 10 bases. CDR1 and CDR2 from the germline V gene are SGHDN and FVKESK. V was clipped by 5 bases and J by 1 base; unmatched bases: 3. This CDR3 is 15 amino acids long. CDR3 residues: CASSSGTSGTDTQYF. The CDR3 DNA is TGTGCCAGCAGCTCCGGGACTAGCGGCACAGATACGCAGTATTTT. Based on the CDR3 plus reference TRBV14 and TRBJ2-3, the full variable domain is EAGVTQFPSHSVIEKGQTVTLRCDPISGHDNLYWYRRVMGKEIKFLLHFVKESKQDESGMPNNRFLAERTGGTYSTLKVQPAELEDSGVYFCASSSGTSGTDTQYFGPGTRLTVL.

This clone was observed a handful of times. The gene calls are TRBV2 and TRBJ1-2; D is unresolved. CDR1 and CDR2 (germline): SNHLY, FYNNEI. Trimming pared 7 bases from V and 4 bases from J, leaving 13 bases between. The CDR3 is 13 residues long. CDR3 protein: CASTALPSYGYTF. The DNA of the CDR3 is TGTGCCAGCACTGCTTTACCTAGCTATGGCTACACCTTC.

This chain connects TRBV6-6 to TRBJ2-7, with 7 positions matching TRBD1. Trimming took 6 bases from V and 1 from J; bases not matched to a gene: 9. CDR1 is MNHNY and CDR2 is SVGAGI in the germline V gene (reference sequence). The CDR3 is made up of 15 amino acids. DNA of the CDR3: TGTGCCAGCAGGAGAGACAGGGATGGATCCTACGAGCAGTACTTC. Amino acid sequence: CASRRDRDGSYEQYF.

There are a few counts of this clone. This chain joins TRBV7-9 and TRBJ1-2; D ambiguous. Germline CDR1 and CDR2: SEHNR and FQNEAQ (reference sequence). CDR3 length equals 13 residues. The germline V and J ends were trimmed by 1 base and 5 bases, with 8 bases remaining between them. The CDR3 DNA is TGTGCCAGCAGCTTAGATTCGGGATATGGCTACACCTTC. This gives the protein CASSLDSGYGYTF.

The J gene is TRBJ1-4, the V gene TRBV19; 8 bases agree with TRBD1. Germline CDR1 and CDR2: LNHDA and SQIVND (reference sequence). The V segment lost 2 bases and the J segment 3 bases; nucleotides outside the gene matches: 5. The CDR3 is made up of 16 amino acids. CDR3 sequence reads: CASSIQGAIANEKLFF. CDR3 DNA: TGTGCCAGTAGTATACAGGGGGCGATTGCTAATGAAAAACTGTTTTTT.

The chain joins TRBV28 to TRBJ2-3; 13 bases line up with TRBD2. V was pared by 7 bases and J by 9 bases, with 7 bases of the junction left unmatched. Germline V gives CDR1 MDHEN, CDR2 SYDVKM. CDR3 size: 14 residues. CDR3 coding DNA: TGTGCCAGCATCGCACTAGCGGGAGGGCCCACGCAGTATTTT. Translating it yields CASIALAGGPTQYF.

The chain is built from TRBV5-6 and TRBJ2-7; 10 nucleotides align to TRBD1. There are 14 residues in the CDR3. Trimming at V came to 5 bases and at J to 2 bases, leaving 4 bases not matched to a gene. Germline values: CDR1 SGHDT, CDR2 YYEEEE. As DNA, the CDR3 is TGTGCCAGCAGTTACGGACAGGGGGCCTACGAGCAGTACTTC. Translating it yields CASSYGQGAYEQYF.

The V gene is TRBV27, the J gene TRBJ2-7; TRBD1 is a possible D gene (6 bases). This CDR3 has 15 residues. Germline loops: CDR1 MNHEY, CDR2 SMNVEV (reference sequence). The V end was cut by 1 base, the J end by 2 bases, with 12 bases between. The CDR3 region has the DNA TGTGCCAGCAGTTTATTAGGGAAGGGGGCCTACGAGCAGTACTTC. It encodes CASSLLGKGAYEQYF.

This sequence joins TRBV15 and TRBJ2-1, with D perhaps matching TRBD1 (5 bases). The CDR3 is 15 residues long. CDR1 and CDR2 (germline): LNHNV, YYDKDF (reference sequence). Trimming cost V 0 bases and J 0 bases, with 6 bases left between them. For the CDR3, the DNA is TGTGCCACCAGCAGAGAAGACAGCTCCTACAATGAGCAGTTCTTC. Protein sequence: CATSREDSSYNEQFF.

The rearrangement joins TRBV2 to TRBJ2-6, with D possibly being TRBD1 (5 bases). This CDR3 comprises 17 residues. The germline CDR1 and CDR2 sequences are SNHLY and FYNNEI. V was shortened by 5 bases and J by 0 bases, with 14 bases between the two germline ends. As DNA, the CDR3 is TGTGCCAGCAGTAAAGACAGAGTGTACTCTGGGGCCAACGTCCTGACTTTC. It encodes CASSKDRVYSGANVLTF.

The chain is built from TRBV19 and TRBJ1-5; the D gene is possibly TRBD1 (6 bases). This CDR3 region has 15 residues. V lost 5 bases and J lost 3, with 14 bases in between. Germline CDR1 reads LNHDA; CDR2 reads SQIVND (reference sequence). CDR3 region: CASSEGGNYNQPQHF. The DNA for the CDR3 is TGTGCCAGTAGTGAAGGGGGAAACTACAATCAGCCCCAGCATTTT. Full variable domain (outside the CDR3, taken from reference TRBV19 and TRBJ1-5): DGGITQSPKYLFRKEGQNVTLSCEQNLNHDAMYWYRQDPGQGLRLIYYSQIVNDFQKGDIAEGYSVSREKKESFPLTVTSAQKNPTAFYLCASSEGGNYNQPQHFGDGTRLSIL.

CDR3: CASSEGDLGEQYF. CDR3 bases: TGTGCCAGCAGTGAGGGAGACCTGGGGGAGCAGTACTTC. The chain has TRBV25-1 and TRBJ2-7; the D gene is possibly TRBD2 (5 bases). The germline V gene has CDR1 MGHDK and CDR2 SYGVNS. Trimming shortened V by 3 bases and J by 7 bases, and 13 bases separated the two germline ends. There are 13 residues in the CDR3.

The rearrangement joins TRBV2 to TRBJ2-3; no clear D gene. CDR1 is SNHLY, CDR2 FYNNEI, per germline. This CDR3 spans 14 amino acids. V was cut by 2 bases and J by 1 base, with 7 bases left in between. The CDR3 nucleotides read TGTGCCAGCAGTGAACTACGAGGCACAGATACGCAGTATTTT. It encodes CASSELRGTDTQYF.

The chain uses TRBV4-1 and TRBJ2-1; 8 nucleotides agree with TRBD2. CDR3 length equals 13 residues. CDR1 is MGHRA and CDR2 is YSYEKL in the germline V gene. V was pared by 3 bases and J by 8 bases, with 3 bases of the junction left unmatched. The CDR3 DNA reads as TGCGCCAGCAGCCAGACTAGCGTCTATGAGCAGTTCTTC. This gives the protein CASSQTSVYEQFF.

This rearrangement joins TRBV11-2 to TRBJ2-5; tentatively, D is TRBD1 (6 bases). The CDR3 has 15 amino acids. Germline V gene data show CDR1 as SGHAT and CDR2 as FQNNGV. V was shortened by 2 bases and J by 3 bases, with 13 bases between the two germline ends. The CDR3 loop is CASSLLGGGEETQYF. CDR3 coding DNA: TGTGCCAGCAGCTTACTAGGGGGTGGGGAAGAGACCCAGTACTTC.

The chain combines TRBV19 with TRBJ2-6; the D gene is possibly TRBD1 (5 bases). This CDR3 is built from 16 residues. Germline V gene lookup returns CDR1 LNHDA and CDR2 SQIVND (reference sequence). V lost 0 bases, J lost 4 bases, and 10 bases lay in between. The CDR3 loop reads CASSIDREAGANVLTF. As DNA, the CDR3 is TGTGCCAGTAGTATAGACAGGGAAGCAGGGGCCAACGTCCTGACTTTC.

The rearrangement uses TRBV19 and TRBJ2-7; 15 bases are shared with TRBD2. Trimming cost V 3 bases and J 1 base; bases outside gene matches: 4. This CDR3 contains 17 residues. Germline loops: CDR1 LNHDA, CDR2 SQIVND (reference sequence). The DNA of the CDR3 is TGTGCCAGTAGTATCGCGGGACTAGCGGGAGGTTCCTACGAGCAGTACTTC. It specifies CASSIAGLAGGSYEQYF.